The 26 T cell receptor beta chains in this list originate from one sample, sequenced in a study of T cells after yellow fever vaccination. One entry per CDR3 protein, called by TCRdb with MiXCR from the 5' RACE reads. The sample contains 150,000 or so distinct CDR3 sequences, almost 7% of which appear only once. This specimen consisted of CD4+ T cells sorted from PBMCs, obtained around 5 days after the first yellow fever vaccination. The receptors were sampled from a man aged 18 to 29 who received the YFV17D yellow fever vaccine.

This clonotype was observed many times. The J gene is TRBJ2-2, the V gene TRBV7-9; D not resolved. The V end was cut by 1 base, the J end by 4 bases, with 19 bases between. The CDR3 length is 18 residues. Per the germline V gene, CDR1 is SEHNR and CDR2 is FQNEAQ (reference sequence). As DNA, the CDR3 is TGTGCCAGCAGCTTAGAAGAGTACGTCCCAGAGAGCACCGGGGAGCTGTTTTTT. This gives the protein CASSLEEYVPESTGELFF. The full variable domain, in which reference TRBV7-9 and TRBJ2-2 provide the parts outside the CDR3, is DTGVSQNPRHKITKRGQNVTFRCDPISEHNRLYWYRQTLGQGPEFLTYFQNEAQLEKSRLLSDRFSAERPKGSFSTLEIQRTEQGDSAMYLCASSLEEYVPESTGELFFGEGSRLTVL.

There are many counts of this clonotype. The chain combines TRBV6-5 with TRBJ1-3; D remains ambiguous. The CDR3 sequence is 13 residues long. The germline V gene encodes CDR1 MNHEY and CDR2 SVGAGI. Trimming took 3 bases from V and 4 from J, leaving 7 bases between them. The CDR3 DNA reads as TGTGCCAGCAGTTATAACCCAGGAAACACCATATATTTT. It is translated as CASSYNPGNTIYF.

In this sample, this clonotype turned up a few times. The CDR3 protein is CASSFRAGAHEQFF. The CDR3 DNA is TGTGCCAGCAGCTTCAGGGCGGGGGCCCATGAGCAGTTCTTC. The chain links TRBV5-4 to TRBJ2-1; possibly TRBD2 for D (7 bases). Trimming pared 2 bases from V and 8 bases from J, leaving 14 bases between. The CDR3 covers 14 residues. Germline V gene lookup returns CDR1 SGHNT and CDR2 YYREEE (reference sequence).

This clonotype was detected many times. The V gene is TRBV11-2, the J gene TRBJ2-7; possibly TRBD1 for D (6 bases). CDR3 length: 16 residues. The V end lost 2 bases, the J end lost 6 bases, and 20 bases lay between the germline ends. Per germline, CDR1 SGHAT and CDR2 FQNNGV. CDR3 loop: CASSLLPGQGLFEQYV. The CDR3 DNA sequence: TGTGCCAGCAGCTTACTACCGGGGCAGGGGCTATTCGAGCAGTACGTC.

The V gene is TRBV7-2, the J gene TRBJ2-3; TRBD2 matches at 7 bases. The V and J ends lost 2 bases and 4 bases, in that order; junction bases with no gene match: 9. This CDR3 comprises 16 residues. Germline-derived CDR1 and CDR2 are SGHTA and FQGNSA. The CDR3 coding sequence is TGTGCCAGCAGCTTATCCCAGCGGGGTCAGGCAGATACGCAGTATTTT. It codes for CASSLSQRGQADTQYF.

The gene calls are TRBV5-5 and TRBJ2-5; unclear D gene. The CDR3 consists of 15 residues. Germline V gene lookup returns CDR1 SGHKS and CDR2 YYEKEE (reference sequence). The ends were cut back, 7 bases at V and 1 base at J, with 17 bases in the middle. In DNA, the CDR3 is TGTGCCAGCGGCCCTGGGCCCGGACGCCAAGAGACCCAGTACTTC. Amino acid sequence: CASGPGPGRQETQYF.

The sample holds many counts of this clonotype. This rearrangement joins TRBV4-3 to TRBJ1-2; D ambiguous. The V gene lost 2 bases and the J gene lost 4 bases, with 8 bases spanning the gap. Germline V gene data show CDR1 as LGHNA and CDR2 as YSLEER. This CDR3 is 13 amino acids long. The CDR3 DNA reads as TGCGCCAGCAGCCAAACGCGTCTCTATGGCTACACCTTC. As protein: CASSQTRLYGYTF.

This clonotype was counted many times. The chain couples TRBV5-1 to TRBJ2-3; D is ambiguous. V gave up 0 bases and J gave up 5 bases, with 10 bases separating them. CDR1 and CDR2 from the germline V gene are SGHRS and YFSETQ. The CDR3 is 14 amino acids. CDR3 sequence reads: CASSLVSSGDTQYF. The CDR3 bases are TGCGCCAGCAGCTTGGTCTCAAGTGGAGATACGCAGTATTTT.

This clonotype occurred many times. The CDR3 sequence: CASSLELSDTQYF. The CDR3 bases are TGTGCCAGCAGCTTGGAATTGTCGGATACGCAGTATTTT. The chain combines TRBV5-6 with TRBJ2-3; no definite D call. Trimming stripped 0 bases from V and 6 bases from J, with 8 bases between. The CDR3 extends over 13 amino acids. Germline loops: CDR1 SGHDT, CDR2 YYEEEE. Filled out from reference TRBV5-6 and TRBJ2-3, the complete variable domain reads DAGVTQSPTHLIKTRGQQVTLRCSPKSGHDTVSWYQQALGQGPQFIFQYYEEEERQRGNFPDRFSGHQFPNYSSELNVNALLLGDSALYLCASSLELSDTQYFGPGTRLTVL.

V is TRBV5-1 and J is TRBJ2-7, with a tentative D call TRBD2 (5 bases). Trimming removed 0 bases from V and 7 bases from J, with 11 bases in between. The CDR3 contains 13 residues. Per the germline V gene, CDR1 is SGHRS and CDR2 is YFSETQ. Here the CDR3 reads CASSLEQTGEQYF. The CDR3 DNA reads as TGCGCCAGCAGCTTGGAACAGACGGGGGAGCAGTACTTC. The full variable domain, completed using reference TRBV5-1 and TRBJ2-7, is KAGVTQTPRYLIKTRGQQVTLSCSPISGHRSVSWYQQTPGQGLQFLFEYFSETQRNKGNFPGRFSGRQFSNSRSEMNVSTLELGDSALYLCASSLEQTGEQYFGPGTRLTVT.

This clonotype occurred many times. V and J are TRBV5-1 and TRBJ1-4; 8 nucleotides match TRBD1. The ends lost 4 bases at V and 6 bases at J; junction bases unmatched: 8. Germline CDR1 and CDR2: SGHRS and YFSETQ. The CDR3 loop spans 15 amino acids. CDR3 sequence reads: CASSPRGRRDEKLFF. CDR3 nucleotides: TGCGCCAGCAGCCCCAGGGGGCGAAGGGATGAAAAACTGTTTTTT. The full variable domain, in which reference TRBV5-1 and TRBJ1-4 provide the parts outside the CDR3, is KAGVTQTPRYLIKTRGQQVTLSCSPISGHRSVSWYQQTPGQGLQFLFEYFSETQRNKGNFPGRFSGRQFSNSRSEMNVSTLELGDSALYLCASSPRGRRDEKLFFGSGTQLSVL.

The gene calls are TRBV6-5 and TRBJ2-7; the D gene is possibly TRBD2 (5 bases). Looked up from germline, CDR1 is MNHEY and CDR2 is SVGAGI. This CDR3 contains 13 residues. V was trimmed by 5 bases and J by 5 bases, leaving 13 bases between them. The CDR3 region is CASSRLASHEQYV. The CDR3 DNA follows: TGTGCCAGCAGTAGGCTAGCCAGCCACGAGCAGTACGTC.

This chain joins TRBV18 and TRBJ1-4, with 9 bases aligning to TRBD1. This CDR3 has 18 amino acids. Germline loops: CDR1 KGHSH, CDR2 LQKENI. V lost 0 bases, J lost 0 bases, and 5 bases stayed unmatched. DNA for the CDR3: TGTGCCAGCTCACCACCGCGGGGACAGGGAGCAACTAATGAAAAACTGTTTTTT. The encoded protein is CASSPPRGQGATNEKLFF.

This clonotype was seen repeatedly, ten times or more. This chain connects TRBV20-1 to TRBJ2-3; TRBD2 matches 9 bases. The length of the CDR3 is 14 residues. Per germline, CDR1 DFQATT and CDR2 SNEGSKA (reference sequence). V shed 4 bases and J 2 bases; nucleotides not matched to a gene: 4. The CDR3 DNA reads as TGCAGTGCTACGGCTAGCGGGGACACAGATACGCAGTATTTT. Its translation: CSATASGDTDTQYF.

This clonotype occurred a few times. This chain links TRBV25-1 with TRBJ1-2, with 9 bases matching TRBD1. Per the germline V gene, CDR1 is MGHDK and CDR2 is SYGVNS. This CDR3 contains 14 residues. The J segment lost 8 bases and the V segment lost 4 bases, leaving 8 bases of the junction unmatched. The CDR3 reads CASSAKQGAWGYTF. Here the CDR3 DNA reads TGTGCCAGCAGTGCTAAACAGGGGGCATGGGGCTACACCTTC.

This clonotype was found many times. This chain links TRBV10-3 with TRBJ2-7; D is unresolved. CDR1 and CDR2 (germline): ENHRY, SYGVKD. V lost 2 bases and J 2 bases, leaving 10 bases between the germline ends. The CDR3 is made up of 14 amino acids. As DNA, the CDR3 is TGTGCCATCAGTGAGACAGAGCGTACCTACGAGCAGTACTTC. Its translation is CAISETERTYEQYF.

This clonotype was detected ten times or more. The gene calls are TRBV7-2 and TRBJ1-5, with D uncertain. The germline gives CDR1 SGHTA, CDR2 FQGNSA. CDR3 length: 15 amino acids. V lost 5 bases, J lost 3 bases, and 14 bases lay in between. Written as DNA, the CDR3 is TGTGCCAGCAGCCCCGGAGGATACAACAATCAGCCCCAGCATTTT. Translation gives CASSPGGYNNQPQHF.

The CDR3 protein is CASSHPQGRGDEREQFF. The CDR3 coding sequence is TGCGCCAGCAGCCATCCCCAGGGGCGGGGGGACGAACGGGAGCAGTTCTTC. The chain combines TRBV4-3 with TRBJ2-1; 8 bases map to TRBD2. The V gene end was trimmed by 3 bases and the J gene end by 10 bases; junction bases not matched to a gene: 17. This CDR3 is built from 17 residues. Germline V lookup: CDR1 LGHNA, CDR2 YSLEER.

Many counts were recorded for this clonotype. The genes are TRBV9 and TRBJ2-3, with 9 bases fitting TRBD1. Germline V gives CDR1 SGDLS, CDR2 YYNGEE. Germline trimming cut 0 bases from V and 5 bases from J; bases unmatched to any gene: 7. The CDR3 contains 16 residues. Written as DNA, the CDR3 is TGTGCCAGCAGCGTAGCTTCACAGGGGGCAGGAGATACGCAGTATTTT. This gives the protein CASSVASQGAGDTQYF.

This clonotype occurred many times. V gene TRBV5-5 combines with J gene TRBJ2-7; possible D gene TRBD2, 7 bases. The V gene's germline CDR1 is SGHKS and CDR2 YYEKEE (reference sequence). This CDR3 contains 15 residues. Trimming pared 3 bases from V and 6 bases from J, leaving 19 bases between. CDR3 loop: CASSWMGGGYFEQYF. DNA for the CDR3: TGTGCCAGCAGCTGGATGGGAGGGGGTTACTTCGAGCAGTACTTC.

This clonotype has at least ten counts. The rearrangement uses TRBV4-2 and TRBJ1-4, with 7 bases matching TRBD1. Germline V gives CDR1 LGHNA, CDR2 YNFKEQ. The J segment lost 7 bases and the V segment lost 3 bases, leaving 5 bases of the junction unmatched. The CDR3 is 14 amino acids. CDR3 bases: TGTGCCAGCAGCCAGACAGGGAAAGGTGAAAAACTGTTTTTT. The encoded protein is CASSQTGKGEKLFF.

This clonotype was counted at least ten times. The chain employs TRBV12-3 or TRBV12-4 and TRBJ2-5; 11 bases are a match to TRBD2. V shed 5 bases, J shed 5 bases, and the junction held 7 bases outside the gene matches. CDR3 length: 15 residues. In nucleotides, the CDR3 is TGTGCCAGCAGTCTTACTAGCGGGGGCCACGAGACCCAGTACTTC. Protein sequence: CASSLTSGGHETQYF.

This clonotype was seen more than once but under ten times. The V call is TRBV29-1, the J call TRBJ1-1; D might be TRBD1 (5 bases). V gave up 5 bases and J gave up 1 base, with 8 bases separating them. The germline V gene encodes CDR1 SQVTM and CDR2 ANQGSEA. The CDR3 contains 12 residues. Here the CDR3 reads CSVRQRNTEAFF. In DNA, the CDR3 is TGCAGCGTTAGACAGAGGAACACTGAAGCTTTCTTT.

This clonotype was picked up a small number of times. CDR3 sequence: CASSPGQGSGELFF. In DNA form, the CDR3 reads TGTGCCAGCTCACCGGGACAGGGGAGCGGGGAGCTGTTTTTT. The V gene is TRBV18, the J gene TRBJ2-2; 10 bases align to TRBD1. V lost 3 bases, J lost 7 bases, and 2 bases stayed unmatched. This CDR3 has 14 residues. Germline CDR1 and CDR2: KGHSH and LQKENI.

This clonotype was detected a few times. This sequence joins TRBV6-6 and TRBJ1-1; tentative D call: TRBD1 (6 bases). The CDR3 runs 13 residues. The V end lost 11 bases, the J end lost 4 bases, and 17 bases lay between the germline ends. From germline, CDR1 is MNHNY and CDR2 SVGAGI (reference sequence). The CDR3 spells CAGRRGAGTEAFF. The CDR3 DNA follows: TGTGCCGGTCGGAGGGGGGCGGGCACTGAAGCTTTCTTT.

This clonotype was counted a few times. The rearrangement joins TRBV11-2 to TRBJ2-6; the match to TRBD1 covers 9 bases. The J segment lost 1 base and the V segment lost 5 bases, leaving 12 bases of the junction unmatched. The CDR3 length is 19 residues. Per the germline V gene, CDR1 is SGHAT and CDR2 is FQNNGV. CDR3 DNA: TGTGCCAGCAGCCGCTACAGGACAGGGGCCCCTTCTGGGGCCAACGTCCTGACTTTC. Protein: CASSRYRTGAPSGANVLTF.